The sample holds a few counts of the clone carrying this T cell receptor beta chain. The sample originates from a study of cytomegalovirus exposure and HLA in healthy donors. About the study: Genotyping of more than 300 donors showed that approximately 83% belonged to the Caucasian-associated ancestry cluster.

Germline assignment: CDR1 SGHNT and CDR2 YYREEE (reference sequence). The CDR3 spans 16 residues. Trimming at V came to 4 bases and at J to 0 bases, leaving 8 bases not matched to a gene. This PCR relied on a set of 60 Vbeta primers and 13 Jbeta primers. Profiling relied on immunoSEQ multiplex PCR, and the TCRdb table lists in-frame clones only, not all of them. Among 150,000 to 200,000 clones listed, 75% to 90% were seen once. This TCR came from a man aged 40-49 years in good health and CMV-seropositive. Sequencing was done on a sample of PBMCs. The rearrangement joins TRBV5-4 to TRBJ2-3, with 7 bases identical to TRBD1. The CDR3 DNA sequence: TGTGCCAGCAGCATGCCGGGACAGAGTAGCACAGATACGCAGTATTTT. Residues: CASSMPGQSSTDTQYF.